This is a list of T cell receptor beta chains from one sample in a study of shared clonotypes between healthy human individuals. Generated by immunoSEQ multiplex PCR, the TCRdb table keeps only in-frame clones and is missing some. The data show hundreds of thousands of clones, around 97% seen once. The material sequenced was naive CD4+ T cells sorted from blood. Every receptor here comes from a woman in her twenties or thirties in good health. Both conserved end residues are part of each CDR3. A D gene is named only where the DNA matches it firmly. Clone size is shown for a subset of rows, as once, few, many or a class of expanded clone.

V gene: TRBV4-1
D gene: TRBD2
J gene: TRBJ2-5
clone size: .
CDR3 protein: CASSQGLAGAQETQYF

V gene: TRBV10-3
D gene: .
J gene: TRBJ1-5
clone size: .
CDR3 protein: CAISVSTNQPQHF

V gene: TRBV27
D gene: TRBD1
J gene: TRBJ2-1
clone size: .
CDR3 protein: CASSLERGRNEQFF

V gene: TRBV28
D gene: TRBD2
J gene: TRBJ2-1
clone size: .
CDR3 protein: CASSNGASGYNEQFF

V gene: TRBV10-3
D gene: .
J gene: TRBJ2-5
clone size: .
CDR3 protein: CAISDRGERETQYF

V gene: TRBV7-9
D gene: TRBD1
J gene: TRBJ1-2
clone size: .
CDR3 protein: CASSLLVSTGDRGTLGYTF

V gene: TRBV1
D gene: .
J gene: TRBJ2-1
clone size: .
CDR3 protein: CTSSRDRRLASVNEQFF

V gene: TRBV6-6
D gene: TRBD1
J gene: TRBJ1-1
clone size: .
CDR3 protein: CASRKGTGRTWTEAFF

V gene: TRBV7-9
D gene: .
J gene: TRBJ1-1
clone size: .
CDR3 protein: CASSRLGEPSTEAFF

V gene: TRBV5-8
D gene: TRBD2
J gene: TRBJ2-7
clone size: .
CDR3 protein: CASSLLGLAGALNEQYF

V gene: TRBV6-5
D gene: .
J gene: TRBJ1-3
clone size: .
CDR3 protein: CASSSPGNTIYF

V gene: TRBV10-1
D gene: TRBD2
J gene: TRBJ2-1
clone size: .
CDR3 protein: CASSVKLAGGSIPYNEQFF

V gene: TRBV10-3
D gene: .
J gene: TRBJ1-5
clone size: once
CDR3 protein: CAISSGPNQPQHF

V gene: TRBV27
D gene: TRBD2
J gene: TRBJ2-7
clone size: .
CDR3 protein: CASSFGLAGTYEQYF

V gene: TRBV4-1
D gene: .
J gene: TRBJ2-7
clone size: .
CDR3 protein: CASSQETAVGGAREQYF

V gene: TRBV27
D gene: .
J gene: TRBJ2-1
clone size: .
CDR3 protein: CASSQATLF

V gene: TRBV28
D gene: TRBD2
J gene: TRBJ2-1
clone size: .
CDR3 protein: CASVPSGSRREQFF

V gene: TRBV11-3
D gene: .
J gene: TRBJ2-7
clone size: .
CDR3 protein: CASSLRGDYEQYF

V gene: TRBV5-1
D gene: .
J gene: TRBJ2-5
clone size: .
CDR3 protein: CASSTGTDRETQYF

V gene: TRBV28
D gene: .
J gene: TRBJ2-7
clone size: .
CDR3 protein: CASSLDQIQGFHEQYF

V gene: TRBV7-9
D gene: .
J gene: TRBJ1-4
clone size: once
CDR3 protein: CASSSFAGTGEKLFF

V gene: TRBV28
D gene: .
J gene: TRBJ2-7
clone size: .
CDR3 protein: CASSLFPSTRAEQYF

V gene: TRBV2
D gene: .
J gene: TRBJ1-1
clone size: .
CDR3 protein: CASSESPEHEAFF

V gene: TRBV29-1
D gene: .
J gene: TRBJ2-7
clone size: .
CDR3 protein: CSVVELPGYEQYF

V gene: TRBV5-8
D gene: .
J gene: TRBJ2-7
clone size: .
CDR3 protein: CASRLTSAYEQYF

V gene: TRBV2
D gene: .
J gene: TRBJ2-2
clone size: .
CDR3 protein: CAISEATGELFF

V gene: TRBV7-8
D gene: .
J gene: TRBJ2-7
clone size: .
CDR3 protein: CASSPSYVKEYEQYF

V gene: TRBV18
D gene: .
J gene: TRBJ2-2
clone size: .
CDR3 protein: CASSPIAERGTGELFF

V gene: TRBV11-2
D gene: .
J gene: TRBJ2-1
clone size: .
CDR3 protein: CASSLRQSSYNEQFF

V gene: TRBV5-8
D gene: TRBD2
J gene: TRBJ2-7
clone size: .
CDR3 protein: CASSPGTSGSAQYF

V gene: TRBV27
D gene: .
J gene: TRBJ2-7
clone size: .
CDR3 protein: CASSLSRDYEQYF

V gene: TRBV7-2
D gene: .
J gene: TRBJ2-7
clone size: .
CDR3 protein: CASSSGLGSYEQYF

V gene: TRBV6-6
D gene: .
J gene: TRBJ1-1
clone size: .
CDR3 protein: CASSYKGYTEAFF

V gene: TRBV28
D gene: .
J gene: TRBJ1-2
clone size: .
CDR3 protein: CASSPRLSGYTF

V gene: TRBV7-2
D gene: TRBD2
J gene: TRBJ2-3
clone size: .
CDR3 protein: CASSLLADYTDTQYF

V gene: TRBV5-1
D gene: .
J gene: TRBJ2-6
clone size: .
CDR3 protein: CASSPGHFSGANVLTF

V gene: TRBV19
D gene: TRBD2
J gene: TRBJ2-2
clone size: once
CDR3 protein: CASSISGANTGELFF

V gene: TRBV30
D gene: .
J gene: TRBJ2-7
clone size: once
CDR3 protein: CAWSVAQEQYF

V gene: TRBV7-2
D gene: .
J gene: TRBJ2-1
clone size: once
CDR3 protein: CASSLYISNEQFF

V gene: TRBV18
D gene: .
J gene: TRBJ1-1
clone size: .
CDR3 protein: CASSPNQGFDEAFF

V gene: TRBV5-1
D gene: TRBD1
J gene: TRBJ2-7
clone size: .
CDR3 protein: CASRKLGQGAEEQYF

V gene: TRBV7-9
D gene: TRBD1
J gene: TRBJ1-5
clone size: .
CDR3 protein: CASSPEGAHQPQHF

V gene: TRBV10-3
D gene: TRBD2
J gene: TRBJ2-7
clone size: .
CDR3 protein: CAISRTSGTYEQYF

V gene: TRBV14
D gene: .
J gene: TRBJ2-3
clone size: .
CDR3 protein: CASSQVRHLSTDTQYF

V gene: TRBV11-2
D gene: .
J gene: TRBJ2-7
clone size: .
CDR3 protein: CASSLDSGTNEQYF

V gene: TRBV6-5
D gene: TRBD1
J gene: TRBJ1-6
clone size: .
CDR3 protein: CASTRDRVRSPLHF

V gene: TRBV6-6
D gene: .
J gene: TRBJ1-2
clone size: .
CDR3 protein: CASTLGTAGYTF